The rows below give T cell receptor beta chains drawn from one sample of a study of T cell responses to AZD1222 COVID-19 vaccine. Produced via immunoSEQ multiplex PCR; TCRdb's table is partial and in-frame only. The table lists more than 85,000 clones, about 90% of them singletons. This sample comprised peripheral blood, obtained 28 days after the second AZD1222 dose. These receptors were taken from an adult who received the AZD1222 COVID-19 vaccine. CDR3s include the opening cysteine and the closing phenylalanine or tryptophan. D genes are given only for firm matches. A row's size may be missing; if present it is once, few, many or a size class.

D gene	V gene	J gene	clone size	CDR3 protein	CDR3 DNA
NA	TRBV28	TRBJ1-3	NA	CASSPRGIGNTIYF	TGTGCCAGCAGCCCCAGAGGGATTGGAAACACCATATATTTT
TRBD1	TRBV2	TRBJ1-5	NA	CASSEVGTGYSNQPQHF	TGTGCCAGCAGTGAAGTGGGGACAGGGTATAGCAATCAGCCCCAGCATTTT
NA	TRBV6-5	TRBJ1-4	NA	CASRREHGTNEKLFF	TGTGCCAGCAGACGGGAGCATGGCACTAATGAAAAACTGTTTTTT
NA	TRBV5-1	TRBJ1-5	NA	CASSLGLPGGNQPQHF	TGCGCCAGCAGCCTGGGACTCCCTGGAGGCAATCAGCCCCAGCATTTT
NA	TRBV7-6	TRBJ2-1	NA	CASSLGDSHNEQFF	TGTGCCAGCAGCTTAGGCGACAGCCACAATGAGCAGTTCTTC
TRBD2	TRBV14	TRBJ2-7	NA	CASSQGLAGVSYEQYF	TGTGCCAGCAGCCAAGGACTAGCGGGCGTCTCCTACGAGCAGTACTTC
NA	TRBV3-1/TRBV3-2	TRBJ2-3	NA	CASSQRGEAPRDTQYF	TGTGCCAGCAGCCAAAGGGGGGAGGCGCCAAGAGATACGCAGTATTTT
TRBD2	TRBV15	TRBJ2-7	NA	CATSRRTSGSYEQYF	TGTGCCACCAGCAGAAGGACTAGCGGGAGCTACGAGCAGTACTTC
TRBD1	TRBV19	TRBJ1-6	NA	CASSWGQGTSNSPLHF	TGTGCCAGTAGCTGGGGACAGGGAACGTCTAATTCACCCCTCCACTTT
NA	TRBV9	TRBJ1-1	NA	CASSVDTPNTEAFF	TGTGCCAGCAGCGTCGACACGCCGAACACTGAAGCTTTCTTT
NA	TRBV18	TRBJ1-2	NA	CASSPLRFTQNAGYTF	TGTGCCAGCTCACCACTCCGGTTCACTCAAAACGCGGGCTACACCTTC
TRBD2	TRBV11-3	TRBJ2-1	NA	CASSSKGSGRGGSNEQFF	TGTGCCAGCAGCTCGAAGGGTAGCGGGAGAGGGGGGAGTAATGAGCAGTTCTTC
NA	TRBV5-5	TRBJ1-1	NA	CASSIGGRDTEAFF	TGTGCCAGCAGCATCGGAGGCAGGGACACTGAAGCTTTCTTT
NA	TRBV2	TRBJ2-1	NA	CASGELAPFF	TGTGCCAGCGGTGAACTAGCCCCCTTCTTC
TRBD2	TRBV11-2	TRBJ2-6	NA	CASSLVLGRAGANVLTF	TGTGCCAGCAGCTTAGTCTTGGGGAGGGCTGGGGCCAACGTCCTGACTTTC
NA	TRBV6-4	TRBJ1-1	NA	CASSETPKVWDTEAFF	TGTGCCAGCAGTGAGACCCCTAAGGTGTGGGACACTGAAGCTTTCTTT
TRBD1	TRBV27	TRBJ2-7	NA	CASSQTGTGASRAYF	TGTGCCAGCAGCCAAACCGGGACAGGGGCCTCCCGGGCCTACTTC
TRBD2	TRBV10-2	TRBJ2-5	once	CASSDKLAGETQYF	TGCGCCAGCAGTGATAAACTAGCGGGAGAGACCCAGTACTTC
NA	TRBV18	TRBJ1-1	once	CASSPPAAQNTEAFF	TGTGCCAGCTCACCACCAGCGGCTCAGAACACTGAAGCTTTCTTT
TRBD2	TRBV5-1	TRBJ2-1	NA	CASSLGGGVGRNEQFF	TGCGCCAGCAGCCTAGGTGGGGGGGTCGGTCGCAATGAGCAGTTCTTC
NA	TRBV27	TRBJ2-1	NA	CASSLGNEQFF	TGTGCCAGCAGTTTGGGCAATGAGCAGTTCTTC
NA	TRBV3-1/TRBV3-2	TRBJ2-3	NA	CASSQGNRGLGTDTQYF	TGTGCCAGCAGCCAAGGAAACCGAGGCTTGGGTACAGATACGCAGTATTTT
NA	TRBV2	TRBJ2-7	NA	CASSGYEQYF	TGTGCCAGCAGTGGTTACGAGCAGTACTTC
TRBD2	TRBV6-5	TRBJ2-7	NA	CASSLGGGRSYEQYF	TGTGCCAGCAGTCTGGGGGGAGGGCGGAGTTACGAGCAGTACTTC
NA	TRBV7-9	TRBJ1-1	NA	CASMGDTEAFF	TGTGCCAGCATGGGGGACACTGAAGCTTTCTTT
TRBD1	TRBV19	TRBJ1-5	NA	CASRGQGFQPQHF	TGTGCCAGTAGGGGACAGGGGTTTCAGCCCCAGCATTTT
NA	TRBV2	TRBJ2-7	few	CASSGGQVNYEQYF	TGTGCCAGCAGTGGAGGTCAGGTTAACTACGAGCAGTACTTC
NA	TRBV7-9	TRBJ2-7	NA	CASSPATRAYEQYF	TGTGCCAGCAGCCCGGCGACCCGAGCCTACGAGCAGTACTTC
TRBD2	TRBV4-2	TRBJ2-7	NA	CASALLAGENEQYF	TGTGCCAGCGCCTTACTAGCGGGAGAAAACGAGCAGTACTTC
NA	TRBV19	TRBJ2-1	NA	CASSIAGLYNEQFF	TGTGCCAGTAGTATTGCAGGACTCTACAATGAGCAGTTCTTC
NA	TRBV24-1	TRBJ2-3	NA	CATSDRQGDSTDTQYF	TGTGCCACCAGTGACAGACAAGGGGATAGCACAGATACGCAGTATTTT
TRBD1	TRBV10-3	TRBJ2-1	NA	CAISEPTRTGDEQFF	TGTGCCATCAGTGAGCCGACCCGGACAGGGGATGAGCAGTTCTTC
TRBD2	TRBV30	TRBJ2-7	NA	CAWSVRGIQREIREQYF	TGTGCCTGGAGTGTACGGGGAATCCAGCGGGAAATTCGCGAGCAGTACTTC
TRBD2	TRBV2	TRBJ2-3	many	CASGGLAGGTQYF	TGTGCCAGCGGGGGACTAGCGGGAGGAACGCAGTATTTT
NA	TRBV28	TRBJ2-7	NA	CASSLFRAPYEQYF	TGTGCCAGCAGTTTATTCAGGGCCCCCTACGAGCAGTACTTC
NA	TRBV7-8	TRBJ2-7	NA	CASSFGRSGALYSYEQYF	TGTGCCAGCAGCTTTGGACGTTCAGGGGCCCTATACTCCTACGAGCAGTACTTC
NA	TRBV19	TRBJ2-1	NA	CASSIPPSSYNEQFF	TGTGCCAGTAGTATTCCTCCAAGCTCCTACAATGAGCAGTTCTTC
TRBD1	TRBV20-1	TRBJ1-2	NA	CSTGVYGYTF	TGCAGCACAGGGGTCTATGGCTACACCTTC
TRBD2	TRBV6-5	TRBJ2-7	NA	CASSYGLAGDEQYF	TGTGCCAGCAGTTACGGGCTAGCGGGAGACGAGCAGTACTTC
NA	TRBV4-1	TRBJ1-6	NA	CASSFLGTVINSPLHF	TGCGCCAGCAGCTTTTTAGGGACGGTGATTAATTCACCCCTCCACTTT
NA	TRBV5-1	TRBJ1-5	NA	CASSSGESNQPQHF	TGCGCCAGCAGCTCAGGGGAAAGCAATCAGCCCCAGCATTTT
TRBD1	TRBV10-3	TRBJ1-4	NA	CAISEPGQIEKLFF	TGTGCCATCAGTGAGCCGGGACAGATTGAAAAACTGTTTTTT
TRBD2	TRBV19	TRBJ2-3	NA	CASSTGLETDTQYF	TGTGCCAGTAGTACCGGACTAGAGACAGATACGCAGTATTTT
NA	TRBV5-1	TRBJ2-6	NA	CASSTFLRAGANVLTF	TGCGCCAGCAGCACTTTCCTGAGGGCCGGGGCCAACGTCCTGACTTTC